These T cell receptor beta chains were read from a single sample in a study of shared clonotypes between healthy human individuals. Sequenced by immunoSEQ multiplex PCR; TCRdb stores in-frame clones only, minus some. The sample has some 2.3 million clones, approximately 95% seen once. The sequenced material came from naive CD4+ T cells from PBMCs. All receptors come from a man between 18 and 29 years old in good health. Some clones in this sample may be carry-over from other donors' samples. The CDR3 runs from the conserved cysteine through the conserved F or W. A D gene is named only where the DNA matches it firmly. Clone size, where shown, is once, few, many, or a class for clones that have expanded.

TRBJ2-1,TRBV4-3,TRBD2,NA,CASSQERGGNNEQFF,TGCGCCAGCAGCCAAGAAAGGGGAGGGAACAATGAGCAGTTCTTC
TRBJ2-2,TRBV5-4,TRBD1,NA,CASSLAGTARAGELFF,TGTGCCAGCAGCTTGGCCGGGACAGCCCGAGCCGGGGAGCTGTTTTTT
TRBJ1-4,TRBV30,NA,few,CAWSVRGIDEKLFF,TGTGCCTGGAGTGTACGGGGGATCGATGAAAAACTGTTTTTT
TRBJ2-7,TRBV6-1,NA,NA,CASSRRGEQAYEQYF,TGTGCCAGCAGCCGCCGAGGCGAACAAGCCTACGAGCAGTACTTC
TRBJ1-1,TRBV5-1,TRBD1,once,CASSLEGATVTEAFF,TGCGCCAGCAGCTTGGAGGGGGCCACGGTGACTGAAGCTTTCTTT
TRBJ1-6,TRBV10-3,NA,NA,CAISPGPGNSPLHF,TGTGCCATCAGTCCGGGCCCGGGTAATTCACCCCTCCACTTT
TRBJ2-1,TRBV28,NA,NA,CASGGGVHEQFF,TGTGCCAGCGGAGGGGGGGTTCATGAGCAGTTCTTC
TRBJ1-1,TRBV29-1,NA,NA,CSAQNTEAFF,TGCAGCGCCCAGAACACTGAAGCTTTCTTT
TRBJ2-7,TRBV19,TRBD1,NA,CASSIEPGQVPYEQYF,TGTGCCAGTAGTATTGAGCCGGGACAGGTACCCTACGAGCAGTACTTC
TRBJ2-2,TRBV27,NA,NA,CASSVNGDTGELFF,TGTGCCAGCAGTGTAAATGGGGACACCGGGGAGCTGTTTTTT
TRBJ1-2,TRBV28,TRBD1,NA,CASSLSGQGTYGYTF,TGTGCCAGCAGTTTGTCCGGACAGGGGACCTATGGCTACACCTTC
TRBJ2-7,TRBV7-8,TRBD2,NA,CASSSLGGTSVYEQYF,TGTGCCAGCAGCTCCTTAGGGGGGACTAGCGTGTACGAGCAGTACTTC
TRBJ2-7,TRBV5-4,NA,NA,CASSAGQNYEQYF,TGTGCCAGCAGCGCGGGACAGAACTACGAGCAGTACTTC
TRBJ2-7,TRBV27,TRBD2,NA,CASRPRTSGRMVGPSYEQYF,TGTGCCAGCAGGCCTAGGACTAGCGGGAGGATGGTTGGTCCCTCCTACGAGCAGTACTTC
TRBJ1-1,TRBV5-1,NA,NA,CASSLQGGLNTEAFF,TGCGCCAGCAGCTTACAGGGAGGGCTGAACACTGAAGCTTTCTTT
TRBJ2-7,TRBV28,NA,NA,CASSANYEQYF,TGTGCCAGCAGCGCTAACTACGAGCAGTACTTC
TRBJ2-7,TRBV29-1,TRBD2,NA,CSVKRTSGSNEQYF,TGCAGCGTCAAGCGGACTAGCGGGAGTAACGAGCAGTACTTC
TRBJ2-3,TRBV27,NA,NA,CASSALRFTDTQYF,TGTGCCAGCAGTGCCTTGCGATTCACAGATACGCAGTATTTT
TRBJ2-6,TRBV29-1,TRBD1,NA,CSVGTGTSGANVLTF,TGCAGCGTTGGGACAGGGACCTCTGGGGCCAACGTCCTGACTTTC
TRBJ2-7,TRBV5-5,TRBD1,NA,CASSPGTEHEQYF,TGTGCCAGCAGCCCAGGGACAGAGCACGAGCAGTACTTC
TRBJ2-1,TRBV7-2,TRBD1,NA,CASSSQRPGQGGLEQFF,TGTGCCAGCAGCTCCCAACGACCGGGACAGGGGGGCCTTGAGCAGTTCTTC
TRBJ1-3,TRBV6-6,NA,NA,CASSYSGRTSGNTIYF,TGTGCCAGCAGTTACTCGGGCAGGACGTCTGGAAACACCATATATTTT
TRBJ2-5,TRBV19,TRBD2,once,CASSIAAGRGETQYF,TGTGCCAGTAGTATAGCGGCCGGGAGGGGGGAGACCCAGTACTTC
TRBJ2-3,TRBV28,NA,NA,CASSFRVSSSLITDTQYF,TGTGCCAGCAGTTTTCGGGTATCCTCCTCCCTAATCACAGATACGCAGTATTTT
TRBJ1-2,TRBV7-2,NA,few,CASSLNSHYGYTF,TGTGCCAGCAGCCTAAACAGTCACTATGGCTACACCTTC
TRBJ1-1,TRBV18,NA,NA,CASSVTPVGVGLGAFF,TGTGCCAGCTCCGTCACGCCCGTAGGGGTCGGGCTAGGAGCTTTCTTT
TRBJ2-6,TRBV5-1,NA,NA,CASTPISSGANVLTF,TGCGCCAGCACACCTATAAGCTCTGGGGCCAACGTCCTGACTTTC
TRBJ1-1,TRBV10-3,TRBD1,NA,CAISPGQGSTEAFF,TGTGCCATCAGCCCCGGACAGGGTAGCACTGAAGCTTTCTTT
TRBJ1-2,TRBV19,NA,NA,CASSSSPNGYTF,TGTGCCAGTAGTTCCTCGCCCAATGGCTACACCTTC
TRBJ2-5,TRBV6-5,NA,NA,CASSSPGAETQYF,TGTGCCAGCAGTTCCCCGGGGGCGGAGACCCAGTACTTC
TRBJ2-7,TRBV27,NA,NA,CATSRGPGPYEQYF,TGTGCCACCTCTCGGGGGCCAGGGCCCTACGAGCAGTACTTC
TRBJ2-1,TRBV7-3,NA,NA,CASSSTGSYNEQFF,TGTGCCAGCAGCTCCACGGGCTCTTACAATGAGCAGTTCTTC
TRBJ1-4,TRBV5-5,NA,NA,CASSQTSTNEKLFF,TGTGCCAGCAGCCAGACATCAACTAATGAAAAACTGTTTTTT
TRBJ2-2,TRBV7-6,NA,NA,CASSPPRGELFF,TGTGCCAGCAGCCCCCCCCGGGGGGAGCTGTTTTTT
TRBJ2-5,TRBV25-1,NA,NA,CASSVEGEETQYF,TGTGCCAGCAGTGTAGAGGGTGAGGAGACCCAGTACTTC
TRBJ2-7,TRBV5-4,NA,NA,CASSLASQGGGEQYF,TGTGCCAGCAGCTTGGCTTCCCAGGGGGGTGGCGAGCAGTACTTC
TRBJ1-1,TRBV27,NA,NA,CASSPGQYTEAFF,TGTGCCAGCAGTCCCGGACAGTACACTGAAGCTTTCTTT
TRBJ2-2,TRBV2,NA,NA,CASRADLLPGELFF,TGTGCCAGCAGAGCAGACCTACTCCCCGGGGAGCTGTTTTTT
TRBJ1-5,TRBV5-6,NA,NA,CASSSTTVTRGNQPQHF,TGTGCCAGCAGCTCCACCACGGTCACACGAGGCAATCAGCCCCAGCATTTT
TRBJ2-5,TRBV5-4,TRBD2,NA,CASSFRGLARIQETQYF,TGTGCCAGCAGCTTCAGGGGACTAGCGAGAATACAAGAGACCCAGTACTTC
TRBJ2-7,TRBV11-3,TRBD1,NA,CASSQGRQGVEQYF,TGTGCCAGCAGCCAAGGCCGACAGGGGGTCGAGCAGTACTTC
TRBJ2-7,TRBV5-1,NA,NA,CASSLSSSTHEQYF,TGCGCCAGCAGCTTGTCTTCGTCCACGCACGAGCAGTACTTC
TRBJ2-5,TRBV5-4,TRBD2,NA,CASSLGPAGGQETQYF,TGTGCCAGCAGCTTGGGCCCAGCGGGAGGTCAAGAGACCCAGTACTTC
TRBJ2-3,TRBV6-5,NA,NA,CASKPFSTDTQYF,TGTGCCAGCAAACCCTTTAGCACAGATACGCAGTATTTT
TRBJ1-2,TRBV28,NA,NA,CASSLFQGWGYGYTF,TGTGCCAGCAGTTTATTTCAGGGGTGGGGCTATGGCTACACCTTC
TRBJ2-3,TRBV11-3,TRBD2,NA,CASSLSPSGRSTDTQYF,TGTGCCAGCAGTTTATCCCCTAGCGGGAGGTCTACAGATACGCAGTATTTT
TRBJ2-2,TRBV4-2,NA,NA,CASSPNFRGSTGELFF,TGTGCCAGCAGCCCAAATTTCAGAGGATCGACCGGGGAGCTGTTTTTT
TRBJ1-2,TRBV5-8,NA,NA,CASSPTATRNYGYTF,TGTGCCAGCAGCCCTACAGCGACCCGAAACTATGGCTACACCTTC
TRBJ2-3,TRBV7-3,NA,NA,CASSPGRGTDTQYF,TGTGCCAGCAGCCCCGGGCGTGGCACAGATACGCAGTATTTT
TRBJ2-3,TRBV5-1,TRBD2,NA,CASSGRADTQYF,TGCGCCAGCAGCGGGAGGGCAGATACGCAGTATTTT
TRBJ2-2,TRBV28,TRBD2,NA,CASSLGGLAGVAGELFF,TGTGCCAGCAGTTTGGGGGGGCTAGCGGGAGTAGCCGGGGAGCTGTTTTTT
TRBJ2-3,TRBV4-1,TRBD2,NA,CASSLTGLAGADTQYF,TGCGCCAGCAGCCTTACGGGACTAGCCGGTGCAGATACGCAGTATTTT
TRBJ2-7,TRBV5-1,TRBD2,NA,CASSRETRLAGVHEQYF,TGCGCCAGCAGCCGTGAGACTAGACTAGCGGGAGTCCACGAGCAGTACTTC
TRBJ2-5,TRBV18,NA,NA,CASSPTQETQYF,TGTGCCAGCTCACCAACACAAGAGACCCAGTACTTC